The rows below give T cell receptor beta chains drawn from one sample of a study of CD8+ T cells in alopecia areata. The table came from immunoSEQ multiplex PCR; TCRdb's copy has only in-frame clones and leaves some out. This table has around 190,000 clones, 56% appearing once. What was sequenced was CD8+ T cells sorted from blood. These receptors were taken from a human donor in good health. CDR3s include the opening cysteine and the closing phenylalanine or tryptophan. The D gene is left open where the match is weak. Size is omitted from some rows. Given values are once, few, many or a class for expanded clones.

>TRBJ2-7|.|TRBV9|.
TGTGCCAGCGGAGGAGGTACCTACGAGCAGTACTTC
CASGGGTYEQYF
>TRBJ2-7|once|TRBV7-7|.
TGTGCCAGCAGCGTCGGACGGGGGAACTCCTACGAGCAGTACTTC
CASSVGRGNSYEQYF
>TRBJ2-5|.|TRBV25-1|.
TGTGCCAGCAGTGAAGGCAGGGACCAAGAGACCCAGTACTTC
CASSEGRDQETQYF
>TRBJ1-1|.|TRBV6-6|.
TGTGCCAGCAGCCCACATCCGATCCCGAACACTGAAGCTTTCTTT
CASSPHPIPNTEAFF
>TRBJ2-3|.|TRBV11-3|.
TGTGCCAGCAGCTCCCCCCGGGACACACCAAGCACAGATACGCAGTATTTT
CASSSPRDTPSTDTQYF
>TRBJ2-5|.|TRBV4-1|.
TGCGCCAGCAGCCAAGGGCAAGAGACCCAGTACTTC
CASSQGQETQYF
>TRBJ1-4|.|TRBV4-1|TRBD1
TGCGCCAGCAGCCGAGGGACAGGGGATGAAAAACTGTTTTTT
CASSRGTGDEKLFF
>TRBJ2-7|once|TRBV7-9|.
TGTGCCAGCAGCTTAGGACTAGATCCCTGGGGCGAGCAGTACTTC
CASSLGLDPWGEQYF
>TRBJ1-1|.|TRBV27|.
TGTGCCAGCAGTTTCGGGGGGGGCACTGAAGCTTTCTTT
CASSFGGGTEAFF
>TRBJ1-5|once|TRBV5-1|.
TGCGCCAGCAGCCGGACGCCGGGTCAGCCCCAGCATTTT
CASSRTPGQPQHF
>TRBJ2-1|.|TRBV4-1|TRBD2
TGCGCCAGCAGCCAATCGTCTAGCGGGGGGGCTTACAATGAGCAGTTCTTC
CASSQSSSGGAYNEQFF
>TRBJ1-4|.|TRBV25-1|.
TGTGCCAGCCCCTCCGTGATAGCGACGGGTGAAAAACTGTTTTTT
CASPSVIATGEKLFF
>TRBJ1-1|.|TRBV7-8|.
TGTGCCAGCAGCAAGAACACTGAAGCTTTCTTT
CASSKNTEAFF
>TRBJ2-4|once|TRBV29-1|.
TGCAGCGTTGAGGCCCCGGTCCTAAGGGGGAACATTCAGTACTTC
CSVEAPVLRGNIQYF
>TRBJ2-7|.|TRBV27|.
TGTGCCAGCAGTTCCGGGTCTATCCTACGGGAGCAGTACTTC
CASSSGSILREQYF
>TRBJ1-1|few|TRBV28|.
TGTGCCAGCAGTTTACGGCCCCACCCAGCTTTCTTT
CASSLRPHPAFF
>TRBJ2-2|.|TRBV29-1|TRBD2
TGCAGCGTTGAATTGCTAGCGGGCGTGAACACCGGGGAGCTGTTTTTT
CSVELLAGVNTGELFF
>TRBJ2-2|.|TRBV5-6|.
TGTGCCAGCAGCTTGGGAGCTGCCGGGGAGCTGTTTTTT
CASSLGAAGELFF
>TRBJ1-5|few|TRBV12-5|.
TGTGCTAGTGGTTTGGGTAGTAGCAATCAGCCCCAGCATTTT
CASGLGSSNQPQHF
>TRBJ1-1|.|TRBV5-1|TRBD1
TGCGCCAGCAGCCGGGACAGCATGAACACTGAAGCTTTCTTT
CASSRDSMNTEAFF
>TRBJ2-3|.|TRBV9|TRBD1
TGTGCCAGCAGCGGAGGGACAGCTTCAACAGATACGCAGTATTTT
CASSGGTASTDTQYF
>TRBJ2-1|.|TRBV5-6|.
TGTGCCAGCAGCGCCACAGAGAACAATGAGCAGTTCTTC
CASSATENNEQFF
>TRBJ1-2|.|TRBV4-1|.
TGCGCCAGCAGCCCGCGGGAGGAGGCTAACTATGGCTACACCTTC
CASSPREEANYGYTF
>TRBJ2-7|.|TRBV29-1|.
TGCAGCGTCGTAAACAGGTTCTACGAGCAGTACTTC
CSVVNRFYEQYF
>TRBJ2-7|.|TRBV6-5|.
TGTGCCAGCAGTTACTCGAGACAGGCCGTCTCGGTCGAGCAGTACTTC
CASSYSRQAVSVEQYF
>TRBJ2-7|few|TRBV29-1|.
TGCAGCGTTGAATGTGGAGAAGCCTCCTACGAGCAGTACTTC
CSVECGEASYEQYF
>TRBJ1-1|.|TRBV5-6|.
TGTGCCAGCAGCTTCTCTGCTGAAGCTTTCTTT
CASSFSAEAFF
>TRBJ2-7|.|TRBV5-6|.
TGTGCCAGCAGCTCTCAAGGGCTCACCTACGAGCAGTACTTC
CASSSQGLTYEQYF
>TRBJ2-7|.|TRBV7-9|TRBD1
TGTGCCAGCAGTGATGGACAGGGATTCTCCTACGAGCAGTACTTC
CASSDGQGFSYEQYF
>TRBJ2-1|.|TRBV11-2|TRBD2
TGTGCCAGCAGCTCCACTAGCGGGGGCTACAATGAGCAGTTCTTC
CASSSTSGGYNEQFF
>TRBJ2-7|.|TRBV7-8|TRBD1
TGTGCCAGCAGCTTAGGGACAGGGAATCTCGAGCAGTACTTC
CASSLGTGNLEQYF
>TRBJ2-1|few|TRBV7-9|TRBD1
TGTGCCAGCAGCTGGACAGGCCCCTTTAATGAGCAGTTCTTC
CASSWTGPFNEQFF
>TRBJ2-7|few|TRBV7-6|TRBD1
TGTGCCAGCAGCAACGGACAGGGAACTTACGAGCAGTACTTC
CASSNGQGTYEQYF
>TRBJ1-2|.|TRBV9|TRBD1
TGTGCCAGCAGCTCTTCGACAGGGGGCTATGGCTACACCTTC
CASSSSTGGYGYTF
>TRBJ1-2|.|TRBV2|.
TGTGCCAGCCGTGACAGACCAACACCCCTCCGGGGCTACACCTTC
CASRDRPTPLRGYTF
>TRBJ1-1|.|TRBV25-1|.
TGTGCCAGCGGGGAGACTGAAGCTTTCTTT
CASGETEAFF
>TRBJ2-5|.|TRBV15|.
TGTGCCACCAGCAGAGCTATCCACCCTTGGGGGCCCCAAGAGACCCAGTACTTC
CATSRAIHPWGPQETQYF
>TRBJ2-5|.|TRBV29-1|.
TGCAGCGTTCCCCACAGGGAGGGGACCCAGTACTTC
CSVPHREGTQYF
>TRBJ1-6|.|TRBV7-9|TRBD1
TGTGCCGGAGGGACAGCGAATTCACCCCTCCACTTT
CAGGTANSPLHF
>TRBJ2-5|few|TRBV23-1|TRBD2
TGCGCCAGCAGCCCCCGAGGACTAGCGGGGGCTATAAAAGAGACCCAGTACTTC
CASSPRGLAGAIKETQYF
>TRBJ1-1|.|TRBV5-6|TRBD1
TGTGCCAGCAGCTCGTCGGACAGGGATGAAGCTTTCTTT
CASSSSDRDEAFF
>TRBJ2-5|.|TRBV4-1|.
TGCGCCAGCAGCCCATCCGATGGGGAGACCCAGTACTTC
CASSPSDGETQYF
>TRBJ2-5|few|TRBV25-1|.
TGTGCCAGCAGTGAACCAGGGCTCCCGGAGACCCAGTACTTC
CASSEPGLPETQYF
>TRBJ1-1|.|TRBV7-9|.
TGTGCCAGCACCCTCACCGGGATCTCATACGGCGAAGCTTTCTTT
CASTLTGISYGEAFF
>TRBJ2-3|.|TRBV2|.
TGTGCCAGCAGTGAAGCGCGGGCGACCAGCACAGATACGCAGTATTTT
CASSEARATSTDTQYF
>TRBJ2-3|.|TRBV4-1|.
TGCGCCAGCAGCCAAGATGCAGGGTCAGATACGCAGTATTTT
CASSQDAGSDTQYF
>TRBJ1-5|.|TRBV6-1|.
TGTGCCAGCAGTGACCGAGGGTATAGCAATCAGCCCCAGCATTTT
CASSDRGYSNQPQHF
>TRBJ2-3|few|TRBV2|TRBD2
TGTGCCAGCAGTGAATTCCTCGCGGGAGAAATCACAGATACGCAGTATTTT
CASSEFLAGEITDTQYF
>TRBJ1-2|.|TRBV27|.
TGTGCCAGCAGTCCCGGGCCCGGGAGTACTTATGGCTACACCTTC
CASSPGPGSTYGYTF